This is a list of T cell receptor beta chains from one sample in a study of CD8 T cells in ankylosing spondylitis. TCRdb reprocessed the 5' RACE reads via MiXCR and lists one record per CDR3 protein. The sample comprises 450,000 to 550,000 distinct CDR3 sequences, less than 6% of which are singletons, and around 3.5% rests with the top ten. The sequencing input was blood, either unsorted or a sorted T cell fraction (not recorded which). The receptors were gathered from a male donor with ankylosing spondylitis. The CDR3 runs from the conserved cysteine through the conserved F or W. Each record gives: J gene, V gene, clone size, D gene, CDR3 protein, CDR3 DNA. A D gene is named only where the DNA matches it firmly. Clone size is stated in some rows and not others, as once, few, many or a class when expanded.

TRBJ2-7 TRBV5-1 many NA CASSLTGFEQYF TGCGCCAGCAGCTTGACAGGGTTCGAGCAGTACTTC
TRBJ1-5 TRBV20-1 many NA CSGGRGYNQPQHF TGCAGTGGGGGAAGGGGGTACAATCAGCCCCAGCATTTT
TRBJ2-5 TRBV7-7 many NA CASSLTATRETQYF TGTGCTAGCAGCTTGACAGCTACCCGGGAGACCCAGTACTTC
TRBJ2-2 TRBV9 many NA CASSVLSRSGELFF TGTGCCAGCAGCGTTTTGTCTCGGAGCGGGGAGCTGTTTTTT
TRBJ2-7 TRBV12-3/TRBV12-4 NA NA CASSFGPGRGGSYEQYF TGTGCCAGCAGTTTCGGACCGGGCAGGGGAGGCTCCTACGAGCAGTACTTC
TRBJ2-7 TRBV6-2/TRBV6-3 many TRBD1 CASSRRTGGEYYEQYF TGTGCCAGCAGCCGTAGGACAGGGGGCGAATACTACGAGCAGTACTTC
TRBJ1-1 TRBV12-3/TRBV12-4 many NA CATVGTIGEAFF TGTGCCACCGTAGGGACAATAGGTGAAGCTTTCTTT
TRBJ2-1 TRBV24-1 many TRBD1 CATSEGTGVEQFF TGTGCCACCAGTGAAGGGACAGGAGTAGAGCAGTTCTTC
TRBJ1-4 TRBV7-9 NA NA CASSPPQGLGEKLFF TGTGCCAGCAGCCCTCCGCAGGGGTTGGGCGAAAAACTGTTTTTT
TRBJ2-7 TRBV5-6 many NA CASSFTDEQYF TGTGCCAGCAGCTTTACGGACGAGCAGTACTTC
TRBJ1-1 TRBV29-1 many NA CSAYDRNTEAFF TGCAGCGCCTACGACAGGAACACTGAAGCTTTCTTT
TRBJ2-1 TRBV20-1 many NA CSVIGSSYNEQFF TGCAGTGTTATCGGGAGCTCCTACAATGAGCAGTTCTTC
TRBJ2-1 TRBV7-9 many TRBD2 CASLAGAGEQFF TGTGCCAGCCTAGCGGGGGCTGGAGAGCAGTTCTTC
TRBJ2-2 TRBV5-7 once TRBD1 CASSLGIGGFGELFF TGTGCCAGCAGCCTCGGGATAGGGGGCTTCGGGGAGCTGTTTTTT
TRBJ1-2 TRBV5-1 many NA CASSWDGSLYGYTF TGCGCCAGCAGCTGGGACGGGAGCCTGTATGGCTACACCTTC